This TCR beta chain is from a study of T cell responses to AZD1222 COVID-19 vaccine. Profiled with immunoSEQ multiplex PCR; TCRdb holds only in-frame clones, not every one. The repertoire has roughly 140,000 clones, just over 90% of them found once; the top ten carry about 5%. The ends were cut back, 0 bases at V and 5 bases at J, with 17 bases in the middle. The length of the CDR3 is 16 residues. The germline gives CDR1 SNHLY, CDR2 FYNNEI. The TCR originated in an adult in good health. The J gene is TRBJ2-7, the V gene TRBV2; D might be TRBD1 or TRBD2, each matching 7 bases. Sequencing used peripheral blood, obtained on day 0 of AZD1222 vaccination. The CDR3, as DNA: TGTGCCAGCAGTGAAGCCTATTCAGGGGGGGAGGACGAGCAGTACTTC. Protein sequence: CASSEAYSGGEDEQYF.